These 21 T cell receptor beta chains were sequenced from one sample in a study of PD-1 blockade in mismatch repair-deficient tumors. Produced via immunoSEQ multiplex PCR; TCRdb's table is partial and in-frame only. The table records some 27,000 clones, about 88% of them present only once. This specimen was PBMCs, taken before pembrolizumab treatment. The receptors derive from an adult with mismatch repair-deficient cancer.

The V and J genes are TRBV21-1 and TRBJ2-1; the table calls TRBD2, which could not be checked here. TRBV21-1 is a listed pseudogene. The CDR3 covers 17 residues. The chain's CDR3 is CASSLATSGRTWNEQFF. The CDR3, as DNA: TGTGCCAGCAGTCTAGCTACTAGCGGGAGAACCTGGAATGAGCAGTTCTTC.

The chain carries TRBV5-1 and TRBJ2-3; the D gene is possibly TRBD2 (6 bases). Germline V gene lookup returns CDR1 SGHRS and CDR2 YFSETQ. V dropped 2 bases and J dropped 8 bases, with 15 bases sitting between them. This CDR3 comprises 14 residues. CDR3 nucleotides: TGCGCCAGCAGCTTTCTGGGAGGTGATGGTACGCAGTATTTT. Amino acids: CASSFLGGDGTQYF.

The CDR3 sequence: CASSYGGQPYGYTF. The CDR3 DNA reads TGTGCCAGCAGTTACGGCGGACAGCCCTATGGCTACACCTTC. V is TRBV6-5 and J is TRBJ1-2; the D gene is possibly TRBD1 (6 bases). This CDR3 region has 14 residues. Germline assignment: CDR1 MNHEY and CDR2 SVGAGI. The V end lost 2 bases, the J end lost 4 bases, and 11 bases lay between the germline ends.

The CDR3 coding sequence is TGTGCCAGCAGCCCAAACCCGACTAGCGGAAAGAGCTCCTACAATGAGCAGTTCTTC. Encoded protein: CASSPNPTSGKSSYNEQFF. The V gene is TRBV9, the J gene TRBJ2-1, with 9 bases matching TRBD2. CDR1 SGDLS and CDR2 YYNGEE come from the germline V gene. J lost 0 bases, V lost 4 bases, and 14 bases had no gene match. The CDR3 is made up of 19 amino acids.

The chain joins TRBV6-6 to TRBJ2-7; a weak D match, TRBD2 (7 bases). This CDR3 contains 16 residues. Germline V gene data show CDR1 as MNHNY and CDR2 as SVGAGI (reference sequence). The V gene lost 0 bases and the J gene lost 2 bases, with 14 bases spanning the gap. The CDR3 DNA sequence: TGTGCCAGCAGTTACTCGAGGGGGGGGCGGGCCTACGAGCAGTACTTC. This translates into CASSYSRGGRAYEQYF.

The chain links TRBV5-5 to TRBJ1-2; D remains unclear. Germline loops: CDR1 SGHKS, CDR2 YYEKEE (reference sequence). The CDR3 runs to 16 residues. With 3 bases removed from V and 4 bases from J, the gap between germline ends came to 19 bases. CDR3 nucleotide sequence: TGTGCCAGCAGCTCCACCCGGGAGGGTGGTAGCTATGGCTACACCTTC. Translation: CASSSTREGGSYGYTF.

In DNA, the CDR3 is TGCAGCGTTGCCAGGGGTTACAATGAGCAGTTCTTC. It codes for CSVARGYNEQFF. The genes are TRBV29-1 and TRBJ2-1, with D perhaps matching TRBD1 (6 bases). CDR3 size: 12 residues. Trimming shortened V by 4 bases and J by 4 bases, and 8 bases separated the two germline ends. Germline-derived CDR1 and CDR2 are SQVTM and ANQGSEA.

The V call is TRBV30, the J call TRBJ2-5, with D possibly matching TRBD1 (6 bases). Trimming took 3 bases from V and 4 from J, leaving 18 bases between them. CDR3 length equals 15 residues. The germline CDR1 and CDR2 sequences are GTSNPN and SVGIG (reference sequence). DNA for the CDR3: TGTGCCTGGAGCCAAGACAGGACCCGAGGAGAGACCCAGTACTTC. Protein product: CAWSQDRTRGETQYF.

This clone was picked up a small number of times. CDR3 bases: TGTGCCAGCAGCTTAGGAGGGGGAAGGATTACTGAAGCTTTCTTT. It encodes CASSLGGGRITEAFF. J is TRBJ1-1 and V is TRBV7-9; D is possibly TRBD1 (6 bases). The V gene lost 1 base and the J gene lost 5 bases, with 14 bases spanning the gap. The germline V gene has CDR1 SEHNR and CDR2 FQNEAQ (reference sequence). This CDR3 is 15 amino acids long.

This clone was observed a handful of times. As DNA, the CDR3 is TGTGCCAGCAGCTTGGCCTGGACTAGCGGGAGTGGGGAGACCCAGTACTTC. Protein sequence: CASSLAWTSGSGETQYF. The rearrangement uses TRBV5-6 and TRBJ2-5; TRBD2 matches 13 bases. In germline, CDR1 is SGHDT, CDR2 YYEEEE. The CDR3 extends over 17 amino acids. Unmatched junction bases numbered 7, after V lost 0 bases and J lost 5 bases.

Here the CDR3 reads CASSQDSRRVLEQYF. DNA for the CDR3: TGTGCCAGCAGCCAAGATTCGAGGAGGGTGCTCGAGCAGTACTTC. The chain is built from TRBV14 and TRBJ2-7; TRBD2 might be the D (6 bases). The CDR3 runs to 15 residues. Germline CDR1 is SGHDN and CDR2 is FVKESK. Trimming left V 0 bases short and J 6 bases short, with 15 bases between. The complete variable domain, with remaining parts taken from reference TRBV14 and TRBJ2-7, reads EAGVTQFPSHSVIEKGQTVTLRCDPISGHDNLYWYRRVMGKEIKFLLHFVKESKQDESGMPNNRFLAERTGGTYSTLKVQPAELEDSGVYFCASSQDSRRVLEQYFGPGTRLTVT.

This clone appeared once. The chain is built from TRBV10-1 and TRBJ2-2; TRBD2 aligns across 10 bases. Germline CDR1 and CDR2: WNHNN and SYGVQD (reference sequence). The CDR3 contains 16 residues. V shed 4 bases and J 2 bases; nucleotides not matched to a gene: 4. CDR3 DNA: TGCGCCAGCAGTGTTACTAGCGGGAAAAACACCGGGGAGCTGTTTTTT. As protein: CASSVTSGKNTGELFF.

This chain's CDR3 is CASSPDRGYTEAFF. The CDR3 DNA reads as TGTGCCAGCTCACCCGACAGGGGGTACACTGAAGCTTTCTTT. The chain links TRBV18 to TRBJ1-1, with 9 bases that match TRBD1. With 3 bases clipped from V and 3 bases from J, the junction kept 2 bases outside the gene matches. CDR1 is KGHSH and CDR2 is LQKENI in the germline V gene. The CDR3 is made up of 14 amino acids.

This chain joins TRBV9 and TRBJ2-7, with a weak D call TRBD1 (6 bases). Germline V gene sequence: CDR1 SGDLS, CDR2 YYNGEE. The CDR3 contains 14 residues. V dropped 4 bases and J dropped 4 bases, with 15 bases sitting between them. CDR3: CASSLGTRGYEQYF. CDR3 coding DNA: TGTGCCAGCAGCTTGGGAACTAGGGGGTACGAGCAGTACTTC.

The gene calls are TRBV6-4 and TRBJ2-3; 10 positions agree with TRBD2. Looked up from germline, CDR1 is MRHNA and CDR2 is SNTAGT. This CDR3 is built from 15 residues. V shed 4 bases, J shed 3 bases, and the junction held 4 bases outside the gene matches. This CDR3 reads CASSGGTSATDTQYF. The DNA of the CDR3 is TGTGCCAGCAGTGGCGGGACTAGCGCTACAGATACGCAGTATTTT.

The chain carries TRBV10-3 and TRBJ1-1; D is ambiguous. V gave up 0 bases and J gave up 0 bases, with 8 bases separating them. The CDR3 has 15 residues. Germline V CDR1 and CDR2: ENHRY, SYGVKD. CDR3 in amino acids: CAISESADLNTEAFF. The CDR3 nucleotides are TGTGCCATCAGTGAGTCCGCAGATTTGAACACTGAAGCTTTCTTT.

This chain connects TRBV28 to TRBJ1-6; D not certain. The CDR3 length is 14 residues. Trimming pared 11 bases from V and 7 bases from J, leaving 18 bases between. Per germline, CDR1 MDHEN and CDR2 SYDVKM. CDR3 loop: CAGGLGRRNSPLHF. CDR3 DNA: TGTGCCGGAGGGCTGGGCAGGAGGAATTCACCCCTCCACTTT.

V is TRBV2 and J is TRBJ2-7, with a tentative D call TRBD1 (5 bases). The germline V and J ends were trimmed by 6 bases and 3 bases, with 12 bases remaining between them. The CDR3 totals 13 residues. Germline V CDR1 and CDR2: SNHLY, FYNNEI. CDR3 loop: CASRGTGRYEQYF. In DNA form, the CDR3 reads TGTGCCAGCAGGGGAACAGGTCGCTACGAGCAGTACTTC.

The chain is built from TRBV11-2 and TRBJ1-3, with 7 bases that match TRBD1. The germline V gene has CDR1 SGHAT and CDR2 FQNNGV. J gave up 4 bases and V 2 bases, and 2 bases lay outside the gene matches. The CDR3 runs to 14 residues. The CDR3 DNA reads TGTGCCAGCAGCTTAAGGGGGCTAGGAAACACCATATATTTT. This gives the protein CASSLRGLGNTIYF.

This clone appeared a single time. V gene TRBV6-1 combines with J gene TRBJ1-1, with D possibly matching TRBD1 (6 bases). In germline, CDR1 is MNHNS, CDR2 SASEGT. This CDR3 is 13 amino acids long. Trimming removed 6 bases at V and 2 bases at J, with 10 bases between. The CDR3 coding sequence is TGTGCCAGCAGCCCCAGGGGTAACACTGAAGCTTTCTTT. It encodes CASSPRGNTEAFF.

The chain is built from TRBV14 and TRBJ2-2, with D possibly being TRBD1 (5 bases). Germline CDR1 SGHDN, CDR2 FVKESK. The germline V and J ends were trimmed by 1 base and 6 bases, with 12 bases remaining between them. The CDR3 is 15 residues long. CDR3 amino acids: CASSQAQGRSGELFF. In nucleotides, the CDR3 is TGTGCCAGCAGCCAAGCGCAGGGAAGGTCCGGGGAGCTGTTTTTT.